Below, 10 T cell receptor beta chains from the same sample are listed, as sequenced in a study of T cells in Graves' hyperthyroidism and ophthalmopathy. Authors of the study amplified TCR beta CDR3 regions from RNA transcripts. First-round RT-PCR targeting the TCR CDR3 was performed with the HTBI primer set. TCRdb re-derived calls from the multiplex PCR reads in MiXCR, one entry per CDR3 protein. Of 85,000 to 110,000 distinct CDR3 sequences in the sample, roughly 50% were seen once. The sample taken for sequencing was blood. The receptors originated from a man aged 35-49 years with Graves' hyperthyroidism.

Details on this clonotype: The CDR3 carries no conserved terminal phenylalanine or tryptophan, so it likely arises from a read error. The chain recombines TRBV7-3 with TRBJ1-2; maybe TRBD1 (6 bases). V was pared by 3 bases and J by 6 bases, with 17 bases between. The CDR3 has 15 amino acids. Germline V gene sequence: CDR1 SGHTA, CDR2 FQGTGA. The CDR3 region has the DNA TGTGCCAGCAGCTTGGGGGGGGGCGCTGGTGATGGCTACACCCTC. It translates to CASSLGGGAGDGYTL.

The chain links TRBV7-9 to TRBJ1-1; a weak D match, TRBD1 (5 bases). V lost 5 bases, J lost 7 bases, and 26 bases lay in between. CDR3 length equals 17 residues. Germline V CDR1 and CDR2: SEHNR, FQNEAQ (reference sequence). CDR3 loop: CASSPGLAGGEDNEAFF. The CDR3 DNA sequence: TGTGCCAGCAGCCCAGGACTAGCGGGGGGGGAGGACAATGAAGCTTTCTTT.

At least ten counts were recorded for this clonotype. The chain combines TRBV5-8 with TRBJ2-3; the D gene could be TRBD1 or TRBD2 (5 bases each). This CDR3 spans 14 amino acids. V dropped 0 bases and J dropped 6 bases, with 11 bases sitting between them. Germline V CDR1 and CDR2: SGHTS, YDEGEE. The CDR3 bases are TGTGCCAGCAGCTTGGGGGGGAATACGGATACGCAGTATTTT. Translated: CASSLGGNTDTQYF.

The chain carries TRBV19 and TRBJ2-3; 8 bases are a match to TRBD2. Germline values: CDR1 LNHDA, CDR2 SQIVND (reference sequence). The CDR3 is 16 residues long. J was trimmed by 7 bases and V by 4 bases; bases with no gene match: 13. This CDR3 reads CASSNGGDFGRNTQYF. The CDR3 region has the DNA TGTGCCAGTAGTAACGGGGGGGACTTCGGGAGAAATACGCAGTATTTT.

The chain has TRBV24-1 and TRBJ2-5; 8 positions agree with TRBD1. This CDR3 spans 13 amino acids. Germline V gene lookup returns CDR1 KGHDR and CDR2 SFDVKD. V was clipped by 4 bases and J by 5 bases; unmatched bases: 2. The CDR3 sequence is CATSDGQGETQYF. The CDR3 DNA follows: TGTGCCACCAGTGACGGACAGGGTGAGACCCAGTACTTC.

Points on this clonotype: It is unclear where the CDR3 begins or ends on the DNA, so no DNA is shown, and the CDR3 is as TCRdb lists it. This CDR3 reads CASSIYLCSVEGSNEQFF. The genes are TRBV14 and TRBJ2-1; no DNA check was done on the table's D call, TRBD2. Germline CDR1 SGHDN, CDR2 FVKESK. The CDR3 has 18 amino acids, counting both end residues.

The CDR3: CATSDPGQPLPYF. The CDR3 coding sequence is TGTGCCACCAGTGACCCCGGACAGCCTCTACCGTACTTC. The chain uses TRBV24-1 and TRBJ2-7; TRBD1 might be the D (6 bases). CDR3 length: 13 residues. The germline V gene encodes CDR1 KGHDR and CDR2 SFDVKD. The V end was cut by 4 bases, the J end by 12 bases, with 18 bases between.

This clonotype has more than one count but fewer than ten. This sequence joins TRBV28 and TRBJ2-3; D is undetermined. V was pared by 2 bases and J by 5 bases, with 11 bases between. This CDR3 is 14 amino acids long. In germline, CDR1 is MDHEN, CDR2 SYDVKM. As DNA, the CDR3 is TGTGCCAGCAGTTTACTTTCCCTGGTAGATACGCAGTATTTT. Translating gives CASSLLSLVDTQYF.

This clonotype was detected many times. The chain has TRBV3-1 and TRBJ2-7; 13 bases fit TRBD2. The germline CDR1 and CDR2 sequences are LGHDT and YNNKEL (reference sequence). The ends lost 2 bases at V and 7 bases at J; junction bases unmatched: 5. The CDR3 has 15 residues. The DNA of the CDR3 is TGTGCCAGCAGCCAACGCGGACTAGCGGGAGTGGAGCAGTACTTC. It translates to CASSQRGLAGVEQYF.

The chain employs TRBV7-2 and TRBJ2-1; 7 bases match TRBD2. V was clipped by 5 bases and J by 2 bases; unmatched bases: 3. The CDR3 contains 14 residues. The germline gives CDR1 SGHTA, CDR2 FQGNSA. The CDR3 region is CASSPGGTYNEQFF. The DNA of the CDR3 is TGTGCCAGCAGCCCCGGGGGGACCTACAATGAGCAGTTCTTC.